This T cell receptor (beta chain) was recovered during a study of shared clonotypes between healthy human individuals. Naive CD8 isolation took CD45RO-negative cells positively selected for CCR7 and excluded terminally differentiated effector memory CD45RA+ cells. All donors were healthy HIV-negative adults lacking recent acute infections or vaccinations. Several immunoSEQ 96-well plates shared each subset's DNA, each plate a replicate. In the source study's methods: For the immunoSEQ data, sequences were junction-only without quality scores, so filtering differed. The data were produced by immunoSEQ multiplex PCR, yet TCRdb's version contains in-frame clones alone and is incomplete. V and J calls and clone size are as listed in that table; D and trimming were resolved from the DNA. The table includes some 2,100,000 clones, about 92% detected once. CDR1 is KGHSH and CDR2 is LQKENI in the germline V gene. The CDR3 has 17 residues. The V and J ends lost 2 bases and 6 bases respectively, with 23 bases between them.

The genes are TRBV18 and TRBJ2-7; the D is unclear. The material sequenced was naive CD8+ T cells from PBMCs. This clonotype was obtained from a young man in good health. Some clones in this sample may be carry-over from other donors' samples. The CDR3 sequence is CASSPDVVARWNSEQYF. In nucleotides, the CDR3 is TGTGCCAGCTCACCAGACGTAGTTGCCAGGTGGAACTCCGAGCAGTACTTC.